The 10 T cell receptor beta chains reported below all come from one sample, sequenced in a study of OX40 agonist ivuxolimab in advanced cancers. Repertoires were generated with immunoSEQ multiplex PCR, while TCRdb's copy carries only in-frame clones and drops some. The sample has 75,000 to 100,000 clones; more than 90% are singletons. Sequenced material: CD4+ or CD8+ T cells sorted from blood, taken in a trial of the OX40 agonist ivuxolimab. The receptors were gathered from an adult with an advanced solid tumor such as melanoma, head and neck, liver or kidney cancer.

This chain links TRBV6-5 with TRBJ1-2; D unclear. Trimming left V 7 bases short and J 4 bases short, with 10 bases between. Germline CDR1 MNHEY, CDR2 SVGAGI. CDR3 length equals 12 residues. The CDR3 DNA sequence: TGTGCCAGCATCGACACTTTCTATGGCTACACCTTC. As protein: CASIDTFYGYTF.

The chain uses TRBV7-9 and TRBJ1-2; D not resolved. Trimming stripped 1 base from V and 5 bases from J, with 14 bases between. Germline V gives CDR1 SEHNR, CDR2 FQNEAQ (reference sequence). The CDR3 sequence is 15 residues long. The CDR3 is CASSLEAGGWYGYTF. As DNA, the CDR3 is TGTGCCAGCAGCTTAGAAGCGGGTGGTTGGTATGGCTACACCTTC.

The chain uses TRBV9 and TRBJ2-5; 9 bases are a match to TRBD2. CDR3 length equals 15 residues. From germline, CDR1 is SGDLS and CDR2 YYNGEE. Trimming took 0 bases from V and 5 from J; bases not matched to a gene: 5. CDR3 loop: CASSVGAGGRETQYF. In nucleotides, the CDR3 is TGTGCCAGCAGCGTAGGTGCGGGAGGGAGGGAGACCCAGTACTTC.

This clone was detected a few times. J is TRBJ2-7 and V is TRBV5-1; tentatively, D is TRBD1 (6 bases). The CDR3 consists of 15 residues. The germline gives CDR1 SGHRS, CDR2 YFSETQ. The V gene lost 7 bases and the J gene lost 0 bases, with 17 bases spanning the gap. The chain's CDR3 is CASRPGHKTSYEQYF. The CDR3, as DNA: TGCGCCAGCCGACCGGGACATAAAACCTCCTACGAGCAGTACTTC.

CDR3 sequence (DNA): TGTGCCAGCAGTTACGAGGGACAGGGCACCTACGAGCAGTACTTC. This codes for CASSYEGQGTYEQYF. The V and J genes are TRBV6-6 and TRBJ2-7; 9 positions match TRBD1. The V segment lost 2 bases and the J segment 2 bases; nucleotides outside the gene matches: 4. The V gene's germline CDR1 is MNHNY and CDR2 SVGAGI (reference sequence). There are 15 residues in the CDR3.

The chain recombines TRBV11-2 with TRBJ2-3; D call uncertain. Trimming took off 3 bases at V and 2 bases at J, with 12 bases between the two ends. Germline CDR1 reads SGHAT; CDR2 reads FQNNGV. The CDR3 has 15 amino acids. CDR3 sequence: CASSFPAAATDTQYF. Here the CDR3 DNA reads TGTGCCAGCAGCTTTCCCGCGGCAGCCACAGATACGCAGTATTTT.

This clone was counted between two and nine times. The chain uses TRBV29-1 and TRBJ1-1; D unclear. Germline lookup yields CDR1 SQVTM and CDR2 ANQGSEA. CDR3 length: 12 residues. The germline V and J ends were trimmed by 3 bases and 3 bases, with 8 bases remaining between them. The CDR3 protein is CSVEGRDTEAFF. Here the CDR3 DNA reads TGCAGCGTTGAGGGCCGGGACACTGAAGCTTTCTTT.

The chain is built from TRBV27 and TRBJ1-1; unclear D gene. V was shortened by 0 bases and J by 11 bases, with 13 bases between the two germline ends. CDR3 size: 13 residues. Germline loops: CDR1 MNHEY, CDR2 SMNVEV (reference sequence). The CDR3 loop reads CASSLSENVEAFF. The CDR3, as DNA: TGTGCCAGCAGTTTATCGGAAAACGTTGAGGCTTTCTTT.

This clone has only a few counts. The chain combines TRBV11-2 with TRBJ1-2, with TRBD1 matching 9 bases. Germline V gives CDR1 SGHAT, CDR2 FQNNGV. The length of the CDR3 is 14 residues. V was pared by 4 bases and J by 3 bases, with 3 bases of the junction left unmatched. The DNA of the CDR3 is TGTGCCAGCAGCTCTAGGGACAGGGACTATGGCTACACCTTC. It codes for CASSSRDRDYGYTF.

This rearrangement joins TRBV15 to TRBJ2-5; TRBD1 might be the D (5 bases). Germline CDR1 and CDR2: LNHNV and YYDKDF (reference sequence). This CDR3 is 14 amino acids long. The V end was cut by 5 bases, the J end by 5 bases, with 15 bases between. The CDR3 DNA follows: TGTGCCACCAGCCCTACCAGGGTAATGGAGACCCAGTACTTC. Amino acids: CATSPTRVMETQYF.